This TCR beta chain was found in a study of CD8+CD57+ T cells in acquired aplastic anemia. Findings of the study overall: There were 25 to 30 CD8+ CDR3 sequences that occurred in both patients and controls.

CDR1 is MGHRA, CDR2 YSYEKL, per germline. The CDR3 has 17 residues. V gave up 1 base and J gave up 4 bases; unmatched junction bases: 8. Template material for TCR beta VDJ and CDR3 profiling consisted of genomic DNA. One entry per CDR3 protein, called by TCRdb with MiXCR from the reads. The data hold more than 200,000 distinct CDR3 sequences, with over 40% observed a single time. Concerning this clonotype itself: Antigen: not known.

All patients picked for sequencing had shown, by flow cytometry, an expansion of CD8+CD57+ cells. The receptor's source is a human donor with aplastic anemia. Material: sorted CD4+, CD8+, or CD8+CD57+ T cells (not recorded which) from PBMCs. This chain joins TRBV4-1 and TRBJ1-2; 11 positions match TRBD1. The CDR3 DNA is TGCGCCAGCAGCCAAGTCGGACAGGGGGCGGGATTCTATGGCTACACCTTC. Translated: CASSQVGQGAGFYGYTF.